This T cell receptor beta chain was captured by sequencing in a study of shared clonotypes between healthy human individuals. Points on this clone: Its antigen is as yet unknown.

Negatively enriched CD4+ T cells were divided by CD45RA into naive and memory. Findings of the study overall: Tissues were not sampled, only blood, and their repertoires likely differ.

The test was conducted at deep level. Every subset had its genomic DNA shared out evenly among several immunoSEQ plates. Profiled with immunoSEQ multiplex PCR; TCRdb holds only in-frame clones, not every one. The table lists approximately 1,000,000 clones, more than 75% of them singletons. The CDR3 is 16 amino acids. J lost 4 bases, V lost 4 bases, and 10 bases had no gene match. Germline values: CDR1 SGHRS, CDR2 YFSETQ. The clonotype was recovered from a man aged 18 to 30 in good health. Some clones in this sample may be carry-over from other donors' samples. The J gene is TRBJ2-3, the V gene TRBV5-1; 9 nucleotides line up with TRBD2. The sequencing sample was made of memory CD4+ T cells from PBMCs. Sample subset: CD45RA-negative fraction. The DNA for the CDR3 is TGCGCCAGCAGCGGTAGCGGGAGCTCGGGCCCAGATACGCAGTATTTT. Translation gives CASSGSGSSGPDTQYF.